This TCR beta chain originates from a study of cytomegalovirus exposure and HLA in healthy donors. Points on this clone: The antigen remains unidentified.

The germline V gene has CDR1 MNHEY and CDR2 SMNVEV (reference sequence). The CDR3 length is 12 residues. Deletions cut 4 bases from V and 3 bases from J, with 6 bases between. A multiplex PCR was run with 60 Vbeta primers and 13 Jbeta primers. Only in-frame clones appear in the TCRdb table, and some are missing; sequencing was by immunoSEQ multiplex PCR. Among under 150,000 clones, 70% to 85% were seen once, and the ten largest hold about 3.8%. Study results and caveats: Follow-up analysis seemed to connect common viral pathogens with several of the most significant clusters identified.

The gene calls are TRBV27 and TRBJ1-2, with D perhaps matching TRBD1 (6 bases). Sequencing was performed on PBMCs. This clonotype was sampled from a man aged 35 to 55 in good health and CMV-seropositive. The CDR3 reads CASSSGDYGYTF. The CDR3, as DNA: TGTGCCAGCAGTTCAGGGGACTATGGCTACACCTTC.